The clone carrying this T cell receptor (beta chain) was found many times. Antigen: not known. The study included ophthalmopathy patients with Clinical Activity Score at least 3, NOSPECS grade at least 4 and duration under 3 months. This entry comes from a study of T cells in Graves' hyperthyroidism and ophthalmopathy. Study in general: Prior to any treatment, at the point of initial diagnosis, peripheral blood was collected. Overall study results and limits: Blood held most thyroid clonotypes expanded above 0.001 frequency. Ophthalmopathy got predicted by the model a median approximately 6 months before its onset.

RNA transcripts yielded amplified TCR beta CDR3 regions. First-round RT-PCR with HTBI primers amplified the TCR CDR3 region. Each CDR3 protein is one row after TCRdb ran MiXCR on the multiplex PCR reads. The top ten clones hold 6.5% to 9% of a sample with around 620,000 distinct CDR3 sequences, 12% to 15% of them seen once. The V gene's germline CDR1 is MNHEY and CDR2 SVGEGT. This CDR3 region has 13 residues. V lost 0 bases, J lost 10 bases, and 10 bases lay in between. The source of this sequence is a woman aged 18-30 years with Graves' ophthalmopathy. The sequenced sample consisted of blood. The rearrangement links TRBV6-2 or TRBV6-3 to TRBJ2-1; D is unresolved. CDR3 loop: CASSYSVRAEQFF. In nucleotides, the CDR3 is TGTGCCAGCAGTTACTCGGTCCGCGCAGAGCAGTTCTTC.